Listed below are T cell receptor beta chains from one sample, sequenced in a study of cytomegalovirus exposure and HLA in healthy donors. The method was immunoSEQ multiplex PCR; TCRdb's version includes in-frame clones alone and lacks a portion of them. The sample shows about 130,000 clones, around four fifths of them seen only once. Sample: PBMCs. The receptor source for this set is a man aged 25 to 45 in good health and CMV-seropositive. CDR3s include the opening cysteine and the closing phenylalanine or tryptophan. A D gene is named only where the DNA matches it firmly. Some rows mark clone size as missing; the rest say once, few, many or name a class of expanded clone.

>TRBJ1-2|-|TRBV11-1|-
CASSVDRSYGYTF
TGTGCCAGCAGTGTTGACAGGTCGTATGGCTACACCTTC
>TRBJ2-3|TRBD2|TRBV2|-
CASSEIVGGSLPPDTQYF
TGTGCCAGCAGTGAAATTGTGGGGGGGAGCCTCCCGCCAGATACGCAGTATTTT
>TRBJ1-5|-|TRBV25-1|once
CASREGRSNQPQHF
TGTGCCAGCCGGGAGGGCAGGAGCAATCAGCCCCAGCATTTT
>TRBJ2-4|TRBD2|TRBV5-1|-
CASSPTGTSGGKNIQYF
TGCGCCAGCAGCCCGACCGGGACTAGCGGGGGGAAAAACATTCAGTACTTC
>TRBJ2-3|TRBD1|TRBV9|-
CASSGTSQGIADTQYF
TGTGCCAGCAGCGGGACATCACAGGGGATTGCGGATACGCAGTATTTT
>TRBJ2-3|-|TRBV7-2|-
CASSPPDTQYF
TGTGCCAGCAGCCCTCCAGATACGCAGTATTTT
>TRBJ2-7|TRBD2|TRBV15|-
CATSAARTGLAGAGQYF
TGTGCCACCAGCGCAGCCCGAACGGGACTAGCGGGAGCGGGGCAGTACTTC
>TRBJ1-1|TRBD1|TRBV7-2|few
CASSWDSMNTEAFF
TGTGCCAGCAGCTGGGACAGCATGAACACTGAAGCTTTCTTT
>TRBJ2-1|-|TRBV6-7|few
CASEVYESEQFF
TGTGCCAGTGAAGTCTACGAAAGTGAGCAGTTCTTC
>TRBJ2-7|-|TRBV4-3|-
CASSQDPLQGRTTYEQYF
TGCGCCAGCAGCCAAGACCCGTTACAGGGACGAACTACCTACGAGCAGTACTTC
>TRBJ2-3|TRBD2|TRBV5-1|-
CASSVAGGEDTQYF
TGCGCCAGCAGCGTGGCGGGGGGGGAAGATACGCAGTATTTT
>TRBJ2-1|TRBD2|TRBV6-5|-
CASSYTQREGEQFF
TGTGCCAGCAGTTACACCCAGCGGGAGGGGGAGCAGTTCTTC
>TRBJ1-2|-|TRBV14|-
CASSQGFWTLYGYTF
TGTGCCAGCAGCCAAGGGTTCTGGACTCTCTATGGCTACACCTTC
>TRBJ1-3|TRBD1|TRBV29-1|few
CSAWTGDAGNTIYF
TGCAGCGCTTGGACAGGGGATGCTGGAAACACCATATATTTT
>TRBJ1-2|-|TRBV14|once
CASSQTGEGAPDYGYTF
TGTGCCAGCAGCCAGACGGGGGAGGGCGCGCCCGACTATGGCTACACCTTC
>TRBJ1-2|-|TRBV6-5|-
CASSSTSLERGYGYTF
TGTGCCAGCAGTTCCACCTCTTTGGAAAGGGGCTATGGCTACACCTTC
>TRBJ1-1|-|TRBV4-2|-
CASSQDRRNTEAFF
TGTGCCAGCAGCCAAGACAGGCGGAACACTGAAGCTTTCTTT
>TRBJ2-1|TRBD2|TRBV6-1|-
CASSEISGGLFWFF
TGTGCCAGCAGTGAAATATCGGGAGGGCTTTTTTGGTTCTTC
>TRBJ2-5|TRBD1|TRBV5-1|-
CASSPDRVETQYF
TGCGCCAGCAGCCCGGACAGGGTTGAGACCCAGTACTTC
>TRBJ2-1|TRBD1|TRBV18|-
CASSPPGTGNEQFF
TGTGCCAGCTCACCACCCGGGACAGGGAATGAGCAGTTCTTC
>TRBJ2-7|TRBD1|TRBV29-1|once
CSVVAGTGHYEQYF
TGCAGCGTTGTCGCCGGGACAGGTCACTACGAGCAGTACTTC
>TRBJ2-7|-|TRBV6-1|-
CASSDRQFYEQYF
TGTGCCAGCAGTGACAGACAGTTCTACGAGCAGTACTTC
>TRBJ2-1|TRBD1|TRBV6-5|-
CASSYGNRGSNEQFF
TGTGCCAGCAGTTACGGGAACAGGGGGTCCAATGAGCAGTTCTTC
>TRBJ2-7|TRBD1|TRBV27|few
CASSLRGQTYEQYF
TGTGCCAGCAGTTTAAGGGGACAGACCTACGAGCAGTACTTC